The clone carrying this T cell receptor beta chain has only a few counts. TCRdb redid the calling of the 5' RACE reads with MiXCR, one entry per CDR3 protein. The sample lists roughly 300,000 distinct CDR3 sequences, 7% to 9% occurring once. This specimen comes from a study of T cells after yellow fever vaccination. The CDR3 is 13 residues long. Germline values: CDR1 MNHNY, CDR2 SVGAGI (reference sequence). J gave up 4 bases and V 4 bases, and 3 bases lay outside the gene matches. The chain is built from TRBV6-6 and TRBJ2-7; 8 bases are shared with TRBD1. Material: PBMCs, obtained approximately 47 days after the first yellow fever vaccination. The source is a man younger than 35 who received the YFV17D yellow fever vaccine. The CDR3 region is CASSSGGTYEQYV. CDR3 DNA sequence: TGTGCCAGCAGTTCAGGGGGCACATACGAGCAGTACGTC.